The 11 T cell receptor beta chains below were found in one sample sequenced in a study of T cells in Graves' hyperthyroidism and ophthalmopathy (dated by TCRdb to the late 2010s). The library was generated by multiplex PCR. The sequencer listed for this sample is Illumina HiSeq 2000. The TCR beta CDR3 regions were amplified from the RNA transcripts. The first round of RT-PCR for the TCR CDR3 was performed with the HTBI primer set and the Qiagen OneStep RT-PCR kit. TCRdb reran the public reads through fastp at Q25 and MiXCR, keeping productive beta chains. Identical CDR3 protein sequences are pooled into one entry, listed with their most common genes and DNA. The sample table lists about half a million distinct CDR3 sequences, around a quarter of them with a count of one. Clones ranked in the top ten supply approximately 10% of the sample. Material for sequencing was blood. The receptor source for this set is a woman aged 25 to 39 with Graves' ophthalmopathy.

This clonotype has at least ten counts. The CDR3 loop is CSARESPNTEAFF. CDR3 sequence (DNA): TGCAGTGCTAGAGAAAGCCCGAACACTGAAGCTTTCTTT. The V gene is TRBV20-1, the J gene TRBJ1-1; no reliable D call. This CDR3 is built from 13 residues. Germline CDR1 reads DFQATT; CDR2 reads SNEGSKA (reference sequence). Trimming shortened V by 0 bases and J by 1 base, and 6 bases separated the two germline ends.

The chain carries TRBV11-2 and TRBJ2-7; 8 positions agree with TRBD1. The CDR3 covers 16 residues. V shed 1 base, J shed 4 bases, and the junction held 9 bases outside the gene matches. CDR1 and CDR2 (germline): SGHAT, FQNNGV. This chain's CDR3 is CASSLVFRDRLYEQYF. The CDR3 nucleotides are TGTGCCAGCAGCTTAGTCTTCCGGGACAGGCTTTACGAGCAGTACTTC.

The sample holds a few counts of this clonotype. The chain is built from TRBV25-1 and TRBJ1-1; maybe TRBD1 (6 bases). V shed 2 bases and J shed 4 bases, with 14 bases lying between them. The CDR3 has 15 amino acids. CDR1 is MGHDK and CDR2 is SYGVNS in the germline V gene. The CDR3 region is CASSERGRVGTEAFF. Here the CDR3 DNA reads TGTGCCAGCAGTGAAAGGGGGAGAGTAGGCACTGAAGCTTTCTTT.

The V call is TRBV6-1, the J call TRBJ2-7, with 7 bases that match TRBD1. This CDR3 contains 14 residues. Germline CDR1 and CDR2: MNHNS and SASEGT. Losses at the gene ends were 8 bases for V and 1 base for J; bases not matched to a gene: 8. Here the CDR3 reads CASEYRDSSYEQYF. The DNA of the CDR3 is TGTGCCAGCGAATACCGGGACAGTTCCTACGAGCAGTACTTC.

This clonotype was seen repeatedly, ten times or more. The V gene is TRBV18, the J gene TRBJ1-2; D might be TRBD1 (5 bases). V was pared by 2 bases and J by 2 bases, with 9 bases between. Germline CDR1 and CDR2: KGHSH and LQKENI. CDR3 length: 14 residues. This chain's CDR3 is CASSPDRINYGYTF. The CDR3 DNA follows: TGTGCCAGCTCACCAGACAGAATAAACTATGGCTACACCTTC.

This clonotype was observed at least ten times. The chain couples TRBV11-2 to TRBJ2-7; D ambiguous. V dropped 5 bases and J dropped 6 bases, with 8 bases sitting between them. The CDR3 has 11 amino acids. CDR1 is SGHAT, CDR2 FQNNGV, per germline. The CDR3, as DNA: TGTGCCAGCAGCCTTCACGGCGAGCAGTACTTC. Translated, it gives CASSLHGEQYF.

V is TRBV2 and J is TRBJ1-2; 8 bases agree with TRBD1. Germline V CDR1 and CDR2: SNHLY, FYNNEI. CDR3 length: 13 amino acids. Trimming removed 7 bases from V and 4 bases from J; junction bases left unmatched: 5. The CDR3, as DNA: TGTGCCAGCAATCCCGGGACAGGCTATGGCTACACCTTC. It encodes CASNPGTGYGYTF.

This rearrangement joins TRBV5-6 to TRBJ1-6; the D is unclear. Trimming took off 1 base at V and 2 bases at J, with 10 bases between the two ends. CDR3 length: 16 amino acids. Germline CDR1 SGHDT, CDR2 YYEEEE. This CDR3 reads CASSLWAVTYNSPLHF. The CDR3 DNA follows: TGTGCCAGCAGCTTGTGGGCTGTCACCTATAATTCACCCCTCCACTTT.

This clonotype was seen many times. The V call is TRBV9, the J call TRBJ1-1; 8 positions agree with TRBD1. CDR1 is SGDLS and CDR2 is YYNGEE in the germline V gene. There are 19 residues in the CDR3. The V segment lost 4 bases and the J segment 4 bases; nucleotides outside the gene matches: 21. The CDR3: CASSSRTGFGVEGATEAFF. The CDR3 nucleotides are TGTGCCAGCAGCTCTCGGACAGGGTTTGGTGTTGAGGGTGCCACTGAAGCTTTCTTT.

This chain joins TRBV20-1 and TRBJ1-5; tentative D call: TRBD1 (6 bases). Between the trimmed V and J ends, which lost 3 bases and 6 bases, there was a span of 18 bases. This CDR3 has 15 residues. Germline loops: CDR1 DFQATT, CDR2 SNEGSKA (reference sequence). In DNA, the CDR3 is TGCAGTGCTAGCGACTCACGGGGGGCGGCTCAGCCCCAGCATTTT. Protein product: CSASDSRGAAQPQHF.

This clonotype was counted between two and nine times. The chain combines TRBV5-4 with TRBJ2-5; D is possibly TRBD1 or TRBD2 (6 bases each). The CDR3 is made up of 15 amino acids. V was cut by 1 base and J by 1 base, with 11 bases left in between. Per germline, CDR1 SGHNT and CDR2 YYREEE (reference sequence). The CDR3 here is CASSLWGAFQETQYF. The CDR3 region has the DNA TGTGCCAGCAGCTTGTGGGGGGCGTTCCAAGAGACCCAGTACTTC.